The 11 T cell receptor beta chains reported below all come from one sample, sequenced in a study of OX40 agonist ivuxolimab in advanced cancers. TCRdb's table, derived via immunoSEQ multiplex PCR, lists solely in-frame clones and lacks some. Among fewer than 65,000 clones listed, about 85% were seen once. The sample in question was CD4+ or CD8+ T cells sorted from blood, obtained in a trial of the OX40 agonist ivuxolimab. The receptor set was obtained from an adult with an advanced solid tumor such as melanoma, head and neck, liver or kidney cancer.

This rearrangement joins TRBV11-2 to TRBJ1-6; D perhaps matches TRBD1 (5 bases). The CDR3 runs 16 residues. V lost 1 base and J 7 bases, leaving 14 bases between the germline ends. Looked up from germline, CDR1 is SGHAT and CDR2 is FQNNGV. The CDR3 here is CASSLVPGRGNSPLHF. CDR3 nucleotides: TGTGCCAGCAGCTTAGTTCCGGGGCGAGGGAATTCACCCCTCCACTTT.

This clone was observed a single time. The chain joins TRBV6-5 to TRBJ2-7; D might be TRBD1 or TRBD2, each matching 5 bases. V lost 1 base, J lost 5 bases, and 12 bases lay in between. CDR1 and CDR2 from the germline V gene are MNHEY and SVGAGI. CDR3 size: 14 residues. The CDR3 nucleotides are TGTGCCAGCAGTTACTATGGGGGAGACGACGAGCAGTACTTC. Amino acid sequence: CASSYYGGDDEQYF.

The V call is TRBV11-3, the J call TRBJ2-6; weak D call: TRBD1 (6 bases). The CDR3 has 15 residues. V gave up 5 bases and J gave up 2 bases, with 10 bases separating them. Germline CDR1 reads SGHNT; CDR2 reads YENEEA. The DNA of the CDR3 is TGTGCCAGCAGCAAAGGGGGAGCTGGGGCCAACGTCCTGACTTTC. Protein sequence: CASSKGGAGANVLTF. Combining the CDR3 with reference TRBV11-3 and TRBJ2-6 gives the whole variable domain EAGVVQSPRYKIIEKKQPVAFWCNPISGHNTLYWYLQNLGQGPELLIRYENEEAVDDSQLPKDRFSAERLKGVDSTLKIQPAELGDSAVYLCASSKGGAGANVLTFGAGSRLTVL.

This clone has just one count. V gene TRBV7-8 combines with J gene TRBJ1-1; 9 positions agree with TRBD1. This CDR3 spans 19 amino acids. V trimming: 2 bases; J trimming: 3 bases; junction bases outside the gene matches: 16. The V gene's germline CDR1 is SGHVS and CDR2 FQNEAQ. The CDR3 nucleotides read TGTGCCAGCAGCTTATTCTCTCCAAACCCGACAGGGGGGTACACTGAAGCTTTCTTT. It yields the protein CASSLFSPNPTGGYTEAFF. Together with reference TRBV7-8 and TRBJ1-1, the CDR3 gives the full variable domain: GAGVSQSPRYKVAKRGQDVALRCDPISGHVSLFWYQQALGQGPEFLTYFQNEAQLDKSGLPSDRFFAERPEGSVSTLKIQRTQQEDSAVYLCASSLFSPNPTGGYTEAFFGQGTRLTVV.

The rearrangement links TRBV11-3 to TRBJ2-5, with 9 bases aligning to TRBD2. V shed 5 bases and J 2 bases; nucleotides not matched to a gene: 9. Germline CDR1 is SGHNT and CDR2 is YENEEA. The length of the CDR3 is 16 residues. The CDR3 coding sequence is TGTGCCAGCAGCAGGGGCCGGCTAGCGGGGCAAGAGACCCAGTACTTC. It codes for CASSRGRLAGQETQYF.

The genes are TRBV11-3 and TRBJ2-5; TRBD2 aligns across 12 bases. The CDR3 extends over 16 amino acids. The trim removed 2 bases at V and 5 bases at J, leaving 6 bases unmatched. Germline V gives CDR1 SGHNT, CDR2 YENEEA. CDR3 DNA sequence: TGTGCCAGCAGCTTAATGACTAGCGGGGGAGCTGAGACCCAGTACTTC. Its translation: CASSLMTSGGAETQYF.

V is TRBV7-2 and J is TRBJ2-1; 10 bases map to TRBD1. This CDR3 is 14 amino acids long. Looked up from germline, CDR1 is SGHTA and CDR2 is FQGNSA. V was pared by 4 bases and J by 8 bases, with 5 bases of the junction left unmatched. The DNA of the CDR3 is TGTGCCAGCAGCTCTGGGACAGGGGAGTATGAGCAGTTCTTC. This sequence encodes CASSSGTGEYEQFF. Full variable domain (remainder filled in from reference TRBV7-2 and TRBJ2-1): GAGVSQSPSNKVTEKGKDVELRCDPISGHTALYWYRQSLGQGLEFLIYFQGNSAPDKSGLPSDRFSAERTGGSVSTLTIQRTQQEDSAVYLCASSSGTGEYEQFFGPGTRLTVL.

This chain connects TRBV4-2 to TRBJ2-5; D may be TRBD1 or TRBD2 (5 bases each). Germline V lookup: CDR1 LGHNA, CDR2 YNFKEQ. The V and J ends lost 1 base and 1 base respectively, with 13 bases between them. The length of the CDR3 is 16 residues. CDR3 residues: CASSQVGLGTQETQYF. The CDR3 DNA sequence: TGTGCCAGCAGCCAAGTCGGGTTGGGGACCCAAGAGACCCAGTACTTC.

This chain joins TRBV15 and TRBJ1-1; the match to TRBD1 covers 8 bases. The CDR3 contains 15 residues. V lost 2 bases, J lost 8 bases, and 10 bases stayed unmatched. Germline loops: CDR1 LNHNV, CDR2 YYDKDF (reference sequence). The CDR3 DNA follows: TGTGCCACCAGCAGACGCGAAGGACAGGGTACCGAAGCTTTCTTT. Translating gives CATSRREGQGTEAFF.

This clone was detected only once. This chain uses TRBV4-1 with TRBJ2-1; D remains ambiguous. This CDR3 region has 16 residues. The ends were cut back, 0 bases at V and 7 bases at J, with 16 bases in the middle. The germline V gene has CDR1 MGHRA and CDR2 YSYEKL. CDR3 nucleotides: TGCGCCAGCAGCCAAGAACTATTAGGCTGGCGGAATGAGCAGTTCTTC. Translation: CASSQELLGWRNEQFF.

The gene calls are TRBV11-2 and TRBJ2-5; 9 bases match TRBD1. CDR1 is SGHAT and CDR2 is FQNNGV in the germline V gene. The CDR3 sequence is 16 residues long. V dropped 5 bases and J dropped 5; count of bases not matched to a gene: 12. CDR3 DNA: TGTGCCAGCAGCCGGACGACAGGGGGGCCGTGGGAGACCCAGTACTTC. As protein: CASSRTTGGPWETQYF.